The 30 T cell receptor beta chains below come from one sample, sequenced in a study of blood T cells in healthy people across ages. With a J-beta primer mix and a sample-barcoded 5' primer, a second PCR ran roughly 6 to 12 cycles. TCRdb re-analysed the 5' RACE reads in MiXCR, keeping a single row per CDR3 protein. The table lists approximately 900,000 distinct CDR3 sequences, roughly 50% of them singletons. Material: blood. These TCRs come from a man aged 30 to 39 in good health.

The chain employs TRBV5-1 and TRBJ2-7, with 7 bases fitting TRBD2. CDR3 length: 14 residues. From germline, CDR1 is SGHRS and CDR2 YFSETQ. The V segment lost 5 bases and the J segment 6 bases; nucleotides outside the gene matches: 11. The CDR3 is CASRPAGVHGEQYF. The DNA for the CDR3 is TGCGCCAGCAGACCTGCGGGGGTTCACGGCGAGCAGTACTTC.

This chain connects TRBV7-6 to TRBJ2-1; perhaps TRBD2 as D (5 bases). Trimming shortened V by 4 bases and J by 0 bases, and 16 bases separated the two germline ends. The germline gives CDR1 SGHVS, CDR2 FNYEAQ. The CDR3 totals 17 residues. CDR3 DNA: TGTGCCAGCAGCTCACCTGCCGGACTGAGCTCCTACAATGAGCAGTTCTTC. Translated: CASSSPAGLSSYNEQFF.

The chain recombines TRBV28 with TRBJ2-1, with D possibly TRBD1 on 5 matching bases. The CDR3 has 16 amino acids. Germline V CDR1 and CDR2: MDHEN, SYDVKM. V was shortened by 4 bases and J by 2 bases, with 15 bases between the two germline ends. CDR3 DNA: TGTGCCAGCAGTTGGACACTGAGACCTACCTACAATGAGCAGTTCTTC. Amino acid sequence: CASSWTLRPTYNEQFF.

This clonotype has more than one count but fewer than ten. The V and J genes are TRBV2 and TRBJ1-4, with 7 bases matching TRBD1. The CDR3 sequence is 15 residues long. CDR1 is SNHLY, CDR2 FYNNEI, per germline. Trimming took 6 bases from V and 2 from J; bases not matched to a gene: 6. The CDR3 region has the DNA TGTGCCAGCAGGGTAACAGGGGCGACTAATGAAAAACTGTTTTTT. This sequence encodes CASRVTGATNEKLFF.

V gene TRBV9 combines with J gene TRBJ2-1; weak D call: TRBD1 (6 bases). Trimming stripped 0 bases from V and 7 bases from J, with 17 bases between. This CDR3 has 16 residues. Germline CDR1 and CDR2: SGDLS and YYNGEE. The CDR3 sequence: CASSVGGLLRVNEQFF. CDR3 nucleotides: TGTGCCAGCAGCGTAGGGGGGCTCCTTAGGGTGAATGAGCAGTTCTTC. Full variable domain (rest looked up from reference TRBV9 and TRBJ2-1): DSGVTQTPKHLITATGQRVTLRCSPRSGDLSVYWYQQSLDQGLQFLIQYYNGEERAKGNILERFSAQQFPDLHSELNLSSLELGDSALYFCASSVGGLLRVNEQFFGPGTRLTVL.

The gene calls are TRBV28 and TRBJ1-5; TRBD1 is a possible D gene (6 bases). Germline V gives CDR1 MDHEN, CDR2 SYDVKM. CDR3 size: 15 residues. V was pared by 3 bases and J by 5 bases, with 14 bases between. The CDR3 protein is CASSFRGYGDQPQHF. CDR3 coding DNA: TGTGCCAGCAGTTTTAGGGGGTATGGGGATCAGCCCCAGCATTTT.

The chain employs TRBV4-1 and TRBJ2-1, with TRBD2 identical over 13 bases. Germline V CDR1 and CDR2: MGHRA, YSYEKL. The junction had 13 bases not matched to a gene; V was cut back by 0 bases and J by 5 bases. This CDR3 contains 20 residues. The CDR3 DNA is TGCGCCAGCAGCCAAGATGCCGGGACTAGCGGGGACGCGCGGAACAATGAGCAGTTCTTC. This codes for CASSQDAGTSGDARNNEQFF.

The chain has TRBV2 and TRBJ1-2; D is perhaps TRBD1 (5 bases). Trimming shortened V by 4 bases and J by 3 bases, and 18 bases separated the two germline ends. This CDR3 is 16 amino acids long. Germline CDR1 and CDR2: SNHLY and FYNNEI. The CDR3 DNA is TGTGCCAGCAGTGTTTCGTCAGGGAGCGAGTACTATGGCTACACCTTC. It translates to CASSVSSGSEYYGYTF.

The chain carries TRBV20-1 and TRBJ1-2, with D hard to call. CDR3 length: 13 amino acids. Germline CDR1 and CDR2: DFQATT and SNEGSKA (reference sequence). V lost 6 bases and J 7 bases, leaving 18 bases between the germline ends. The CDR3 sequence: CSALADPGVGYTF. CDR3 nucleotides: TGCAGTGCCCTGGCGGACCCCGGGGTTGGCTACACCTTC.

V usage is TRBV3-1 and J usage is TRBJ2-3; 10 positions agree with TRBD2. CDR3 length equals 16 residues. V dropped 1 base and J dropped 3; count of bases not matched to a gene: 4. The V gene's germline CDR1 is LGHDT and CDR2 YNNKEL (reference sequence). This CDR3 is CASSQGSGGSTDTQYF. CDR3 bases: TGTGCCAGCAGCCAAGGTAGCGGGGGGTCGACAGATACGCAGTATTTT.

This clonotype was recorded a few times. The chain links TRBV28 to TRBJ1-6, with D perhaps TRBD1 (6 bases). Germline-derived CDR1 and CDR2 are MDHEN and SYDVKM. CDR3 length: 14 amino acids. The ends were cut back, 5 bases at V and 8 bases at J, with 13 bases in the middle. Written as DNA, the CDR3 is TGTGCCAGCAGTGCGACGACAGGTTATTCACCCCTCCACTTT. This codes for CASSATTGYSPLHF.

The chain links TRBV20-1 to TRBJ2-1; D perhaps matches TRBD2 (5 bases). Germline lookup yields CDR1 DFQATT and CDR2 SNEGSKA (reference sequence). V was pared by 3 bases and J by 12 bases, with 24 bases between. There are 15 residues in the CDR3. CDR3 residues: CSASIRGTQGSGQFF. The DNA for the CDR3 is TGCAGTGCTAGTATACGGGGTACCCAAGGGTCGGGGCAGTTCTTC.

A few counts support this clonotype. The chain links TRBV6-5 to TRBJ2-3; D is unclear. The V end lost 0 bases, the J end lost 2 bases, and 9 bases lay between the germline ends. CDR1 is MNHEY, CDR2 SVGAGI, per germline. This CDR3 comprises 15 residues. The CDR3 sequence is CASSYSGKSTDTQYF. The CDR3 nucleotides are TGTGCCAGCAGTTACTCTGGGAAGTCCACAGATACGCAGTATTTT.

The chain is built from TRBV6-1 and TRBJ2-3; 7 bases are shared with TRBD1. The CDR3 is 17 residues long. After removal of 6 bases from V and 2 bases from J, the junction contained 14 bases not matched to a gene. CDR1 MNHNS and CDR2 SASEGT come from the germline V gene. The CDR3 spells CASSPDRALDYTDTQYF. The DNA for the CDR3 is TGTGCCAGCAGCCCTGACAGGGCCCTAGACTACACAGATACGCAGTATTTT.

The chain couples TRBV20-1 to TRBJ2-3; D assignment may be TRBD1 or TRBD2 (5 bases each). V was shortened by 6 bases and J by 4 bases, with 17 bases between the two germline ends. The germline V gene encodes CDR1 DFQATT and CDR2 SNEGSKA (reference sequence). The CDR3 spans 14 residues. CDR3 amino acids: CSAKKGFGADTQYF. CDR3 nucleotide sequence: TGCAGTGCCAAGAAGGGGTTCGGGGCAGATACGCAGTATTTT.

The chain links TRBV6-5 to TRBJ2-1; 8 bases map to TRBD1. CDR3 length equals 15 residues. The germline CDR1 and CDR2 sequences are MNHEY and SVGAGI. J gave up 3 bases and V 0 bases, and 1 base lay outside the gene matches. CDR3 residues: CASSYSDRDYNEQFF. The CDR3, as DNA: TGTGCCAGCAGTTACTCGGACAGGGACTACAATGAGCAGTTCTTC.

Worth noting for this clonotype: At one end, the junction sequence differs from germline, possibly due to a read error. The chain recombines TRBV3-1 with TRBJ2-7; no clear D. The CDR3 runs 14 residues. Germline V gene lookup returns CDR1 LGHDT and CDR2 YNNKEL (reference sequence). The CDR3 DNA is TGTGCCAGCAGCCATCTACAGTCAACCTACGGGCAGTACTTC. Amino acids: CASSHLQSTYGQYF.

This clonotype was recorded only once. The rearrangement links TRBV7-2 to TRBJ2-1, with 8 bases matching TRBD2. After removal of 6 bases from V and 7 bases from J, the junction contained 14 bases not matched to a gene. Germline CDR1 reads SGHTA; CDR2 reads FQGNSA. The length of the CDR3 is 16 residues. CDR3 DNA sequence: TGTGCCAGCAGGCTTCCCCTACAGCGGGGGCTTAATGAGCAGTTCTTC. Residues: CASRLPLQRGLNEQFF.

The table lists this clonotype with a few counts. The chain uses TRBV2 and TRBJ2-3, with 10 bases matching TRBD2. From germline, CDR1 is SNHLY and CDR2 FYNNEI. V shed 11 bases and J 0 bases; nucleotides not matched to a gene: 17. There are 18 residues in the CDR3. CDR3 bases: TGTGCCCGAAAGGGTAGCGGGGGGTCTCCGGTTAGCACAGATACGCAGTATTTT. It is translated as CARKGSGGSPVSTDTQYF.

The rearrangement joins TRBV29-1 to TRBJ2-5; 7 bases are shared with TRBD1. Near its end, the DNA agrees better with TRBJ2-7, so the J call may be wrong. CDR1 is SQVTM, CDR2 ANQGSEA, per germline. The CDR3 length is 11 residues. The CDR3 sequence: CSVRQGHEQYF. The CDR3 DNA reads TGCAGCGTGCGACAGGGCCACGAGCAGTACTTC.

A note on this clonotype: A much more abundant neighbour one base away suggests this may be a read error. It is unclear where the CDR3 begins or ends on the DNA, so no DNA is shown, and the CDR3 is as TCRdb lists it. The rearrangement links TRBV9 to TRBJ1-5. Germline assignment: CDR1 SGDLS and CDR2 YYNGEE. The CDR3 has 16 amino acids, counting both end residues. The CDR3 is CASSVGVGSSNQPLHF.

The rearrangement links TRBV24-1 to TRBJ2-5; D is possibly TRBD1 (6 bases). V was shortened by 0 bases and J by 11 bases, with 21 bases between the two germline ends. The germline CDR1 and CDR2 sequences are KGHDR and SFDVKD. This CDR3 spans 16 amino acids. DNA for the CDR3: TGTGCCACCAGTGATTTGCAATCGACAGGCTCGAATGAGCAGTACTTC. Protein product: CATSDLQSTGSNEQYF.

V is TRBV5-1 and J is TRBJ1-2; D is unresolved. V lost 1 base and J lost 2, with 18 bases in between. The CDR3 loop spans 17 amino acids. Germline lookup yields CDR1 SGHRS and CDR2 YFSETQ. CDR3 DNA: TGCGCCAGCAGCTTGCCGCACGGGTTCCCAGAGAACTATGGCTACACCTTC. It is translated as CASSLPHGFPENYGYTF.

This clonotype was counted a single time. The genes are TRBV20-1 and TRBJ1-2, with D perhaps matching TRBD1 (6 bases). Germline values: CDR1 DFQATT, CDR2 SNEGSKA (reference sequence). Deletions cut 7 bases from V and 5 bases from J, with 17 bases between. The CDR3 contains 13 residues. The CDR3 spells CSVPRGAGYGYTF. The DNA for the CDR3 is TGCAGTGTTCCCCGGGGGGCCGGATATGGCTACACCTTC.

This clonotype came up a few times. The rearrangement links TRBV4-1 to TRBJ1-2; TRBD1 might be the D (5 bases). With 0 bases removed from V and 6 bases from J, the gap between germline ends came to 14 bases. CDR3 length equals 15 residues. Germline V gives CDR1 MGHRA, CDR2 YSYEKL. The CDR3 coding sequence is TGCGCCAGCAGCCAAGATCCACAGGAAAAGAATGGCTACACCTTC. It yields the protein CASSQDPQEKNGYTF.

The V gene is TRBV13, the J gene TRBJ2-6; D unclear. In germline, CDR1 is PRHDT, CDR2 FYEKMQ (reference sequence). The CDR3 covers 16 residues. Trimming stripped 5 bases from V and 0 bases from J, with 11 bases between. Written as DNA, the CDR3 is TGTGCCAGCAGCGGACCTGTGGGCTCTGGGGCCAACGTCCTGACTTTC. Translation: CASSGPVGSGANVLTF. Filled out from reference TRBV13 and TRBJ2-6, the complete variable domain reads AAGVIQSPRHLIKEKRETATLKCYPIPRHDTVYWYQQGPGQDPQFLISFYEKMQSDKGSIPDRFSAQQFSDYHSELNMSSLELGDSALYFCASSGPVGSGANVLTFGAGSRLTVL.

The gene calls are TRBV9 and TRBJ1-1; D perhaps matches TRBD1 (6 bases). There are 17 residues in the CDR3. Trimming shortened V by 3 bases and J by 6 bases, and 24 bases separated the two germline ends. Germline CDR1 SGDLS, CDR2 YYNGEE. The CDR3 nucleotides are TGTGCCAGCAGCGGACCCTCACAGGGAGGTATGGACGCTGAAGCTTTCTTT. This translates into CASSGPSQGGMDAEAFF.

This sequence joins TRBV7-3 and TRBJ2-1; 11 nucleotides align to TRBD2. Germline CDR1 is SGHTA and CDR2 is FQGTGA. The CDR3 covers 16 residues. The J segment lost 7 bases and the V segment lost 4 bases, leaving 9 bases of the junction unmatched. The CDR3 loop is CASSSHGSGGANEQFF. The CDR3 DNA is TGTGCCAGCAGCTCCCACGGTAGCGGGGGGGCGAATGAGCAGTTCTTC.

The chain combines TRBV11-2 with TRBJ2-3; 11 bases map to TRBD2. CDR1 SGHAT and CDR2 FQNNGV come from the germline V gene. The CDR3 sequence is 15 residues long. The trim removed 5 bases at V and 6 bases at J, leaving 7 bases unmatched. The CDR3: CASSATSGGGDTQYF. CDR3 bases: TGTGCCAGCAGCGCCACTAGCGGGGGAGGGGATACGCAGTATTTT.

The sample holds a few counts of this clonotype. V gene TRBV28 combines with J gene TRBJ1-5, with a tentative D call TRBD1 (6 bases). Between the trimmed V and J ends, which lost 7 bases and 1 base, there was a span of 17 bases. The CDR3 has 16 residues. Per the germline V gene, CDR1 is MDHEN and CDR2 is SYDVKM. CDR3 bases: TGTGCCAGCATCGGAGGAGGGGGACGAAGCAATCAGCCCCAGCATTTT. This gives the protein CASIGGGGRSNQPQHF.